A single sample is the source of the 4 T cell receptor beta chains below, sequenced in a study of blood T cell repertoires in COVID-19. Some clones are missing from TCRdb's copy, which holds only in-frame ones; the method was immunoSEQ multiplex PCR. The sample carries fewer than 250,000 clones, over 90% recorded once. Sequences were obtained from peripheral blood. The source is a man aged 30 to 45 with COVID-19, enrolled during active disease.

The chain links TRBV18 to TRBJ2-5; 9 bases map to TRBD2. Trimming removed 3 bases from V and 1 base from J; junction bases left unmatched: 3. This CDR3 is built from 15 residues. The germline gives CDR1 KGHSH, CDR2 LQKENI. The CDR3 protein is CASSPSGGPQETQYF. The CDR3, as DNA: TGTGCCAGCTCACCGAGCGGGGGGCCCCAAGAGACCCAGTACTTC. The variable domain in full, completed from reference TRBV18 and TRBJ2-5, reads NAGVMQNPRHLVRRRGQEARLRCSPMKGHSHVYWYRQLPEEGLKFMVYLQKENIIDESGMPKERFSAEFPKEGPSILRIQQVVRGDSAAYFCASSPSGGPQETQYFGPGTRLLVL.

The CDR3 here is CASRDGGLYEQYF. For the CDR3, the DNA is TGTGCCAGCAGAGACGGGGGGCTCTACGAGCAGTACTTC. J is TRBJ2-7 and V is TRBV2; a weak D match, TRBD2 (7 bases). This CDR3 contains 13 residues. Trimming took 6 bases from V and 3 from J, leaving 12 bases between them. Germline V gene data show CDR1 as SNHLY and CDR2 as FYNNEI.

The chain has TRBV3-1 (or the pseudogene TRBV3-2) and TRBJ1-2; maybe TRBD1 (5 bases). CDR1 and CDR2 from the germline V gene are LGHDT and YNNKEL (reference sequence). This CDR3 has 15 amino acids. Trimming removed 1 base at V and 0 bases at J, with 9 bases between. The chain's CDR3 is CASSQGAGTNYGYTF. The CDR3 coding sequence is TGTGCCAGCAGCCAAGGGGCAGGGACTAACTATGGCTACACCTTC.

V gene TRBV15 combines with J gene TRBJ1-1, with D possibly TRBD1 on 6 matching bases. CDR1 LNHNV and CDR2 YYDKDF come from the germline V gene (reference sequence). V lost 0 bases, J lost 4 bases, and 12 bases lay in between. This CDR3 contains 15 residues. CDR3 in DNA: TGTGCCACCAGCAGAGAGGGGGGGGCGGGCACTGAAGCTTTCTTT. This codes for CATSREGGAGTEAFF.